This is a list of T cell receptor beta chains from one sample in a study of control samples from healthy donors and cancer patients. Assay used: immunoSEQ multiplex PCR; TCRdb lists only in-frame clones, some missing. The sample lists approximately 3,200 clones; roughly 80% were seen once. Sequencing was done on a sample of formalin-fixed, paraffin-embedded tissue. Receptors were obtained from a male donor with melanoma. Each CDR3 is given with its conserved first and last residue. D genes are given only for firm matches. Clone sizes are given selectively: once, few, many, or a class where the clone is expanded.

v_call	j_call	clone_size	d_call	cdr3_nt	cdr3_aa
TRBV11-2	TRBJ2-7	NA	TRBD2	TGTGCCAGCAGCTCAACACTAGCGGGAGGTGAGGAGCAGTACTTC	CASSSTLAGGEEQYF
TRBV5-4	TRBJ1-2	NA	TRBD1	TGTGCCAGCAGCGATCGACAGGGTTTTAACTATGGCTACACCTTC	CASSDRQGFNYGYTF
TRBV27	TRBJ1-1	few	NA	TGTGCCAGCAGTAGAAAGGGGGGGCCGAGGATGAACACTGAAGCTTTCTTT	CASSRKGGPRMNTEAFF
TRBV27	TRBJ1-2	few	TRBD1	TGTGCCAGCAGTTTTAGGACAGGTAGTGGCTACACCTTC	CASSFRTGSGYTF
TRBV10-3	TRBJ2-3	NA	TRBD2	TGTGCCACCTTGTCACTAGCGGGAGCTATCACAGATACGCAGTATTTT	CATLSLAGAITDTQYF
TRBV19	TRBJ1-5	NA	TRBD1	TGTGCCAGTAGTATAGATGGGACAGCGGGTCAGCCCCAGCATTTT	CASSIDGTAGQPQHF
TRBV27	TRBJ2-3	once	TRBD2	TGTGCCAGCAGGAAGCGGGAAACTAGCACAGATACGCAGTATTTT	CASRKRETSTDTQYF
TRBV21-1	TRBJ2-5	NA	NA	TGTGCCAGCAGCAAAGCCAGGGGCGGTATCATGGAGACCCAGTACTTC	CASSKARGGIMETQYF
TRBV2	TRBJ2-2	few	NA	TGTGCCGGTTCGGACAGCTATAACACCGGGGAGCTGTTTTTT	CAGSDSYNTGELFF
TRBV7-9	TRBJ2-7	NA	TRBD1	TGTGCCAGCAGCTTAGGGGGGACAGAGAGCTACGAGCAGTACTTC	CASSLGGTESYEQYF
TRBV27	TRBJ2-7	NA	TRBD2	TGTGCCAGCAGCCGATCCCTCCTTTCTAGCGGGTCGTACGAGCAGTACTTC	CASSRSLLSSGSYEQYF
TRBV3-1/TRBV3-2	TRBJ2-3	once	TRBD2	TGTGCCAGCAGCCTGGGACTAGCGCCCTCAGATACGCAGTATTTT	CASSLGLAPSDTQYF
TRBV6-5	TRBJ2-1	NA	NA	TGTGCCAGCAGTTACTCGACACTAAACAATGAGCAGTTCTTC	CASSYSTLNNEQFF
TRBV7-3	TRBJ2-3	NA	NA	TGTGCCAGCAGCCCTGGAGGAGGGCCCACAGATACGCAGTATTTT	CASSPGGGPTDTQYF
TRBV7-9	TRBJ2-1	NA	TRBD1	TGTGCCAGCAGCTTAGGTTTTACAGGGGCCAATGAGCAGTTCTTC	CASSLGFTGANEQFF